The present T cell receptor (beta chain) was sequenced within a study of blood T cell repertoires in COVID-19. Study details: T cells, B-cell-depleted T cells, or PBMCs supplied cDNA or gDNA.

The ends were cut back, 3 bases at V and 0 bases at J, with 6 bases in the middle. The CDR3 loop spans 14 amino acids. CDR1 and CDR2 from the germline V gene are SEHNR and FQNEAQ (reference sequence). Authors' analysis steps: Reference gene primers were amplified, and this amplification served to estimate nucleated cell counts. TCRdb keeps only in-frame clones here, not all; method: immunoSEQ multiplex PCR. That table gives V, J and clone size, and the DNA gave D and trimming. Of some 250,000 clones in the sample, approximately 86% were seen once. The clonotype was recovered from a woman aged 25 to 39 who had recovered from COVID-19. This chain uses TRBV7-9 with TRBJ1-3; D is ambiguous. The specimen was peripheral blood. The CDR3 bases are TGTGCCAGCAGCTTTCAGAACTCTGGAAACACCATATATTTT. It encodes CASSFQNSGNTIYF.